A single sample gave rise to the 25 T cell receptor beta chains below, sequenced in a study of cytomegalovirus exposure and HLA in healthy donors. In the PCR, 60 Vbeta and 13 Jbeta primers were used. Sequencing was performed with immunoSEQ multiplex PCR; in TCRdb, only in-frame clones are kept and a portion is missing. The sample includes about 160,000 clones, about 81% of them seen just once. Sequencing was done on a sample of PBMCs. The receptor source for this set is a woman aged 18-29 years in good health and CMV-seronegative.

V is TRBV5-4 and J is TRBJ2-3; TRBD2 matches at 10 bases. The CDR3 loop spans 18 amino acids. V shed 1 base, J shed 2 bases, and the junction held 10 bases outside the gene matches. Germline V lookup: CDR1 SGHNT, CDR2 YYREEE (reference sequence). The CDR3, as DNA: TGTGCCAGCAGCTTGTTCGGCCTCCTAGCGGGGGCCACAGATACGCAGTATTTT. It translates to CASSLFGLLAGATDTQYF.

The chain's CDR3 is CASAPFGTGGYEQYF. The DNA of the CDR3 is TGTGCCAGCGCTCCTTTTGGGACAGGGGGGTACGAGCAGTACTTC. The chain employs TRBV6-5 and TRBJ2-7; 11 positions match TRBD1. CDR1 MNHEY and CDR2 SVGAGI come from the germline V gene. The ends lost 8 bases at V and 4 bases at J; junction bases unmatched: 10. CDR3 size: 15 residues.

The genes are TRBV4-2 and TRBJ1-4; 7 bases line up with TRBD1. Germline loops: CDR1 LGHNA, CDR2 YNFKEQ. The V gene end was trimmed by 4 bases and the J gene end by 5 bases; junction bases not matched to a gene: 7. This CDR3 contains 15 residues. CDR3 sequence (DNA): TGTGCCAGCAGCCCCCGACAGGGAAAAAATGAAAAACTGTTTTTT. Translation: CASSPRQGKNEKLFF.

The V and J genes are TRBV7-9 and TRBJ2-7, with 8 positions matching TRBD2. Germline trimming cut 5 bases from V and 3 bases from J; bases unmatched to any gene: 12. CDR1 and CDR2 from the germline V gene are SEHNR and FQNEAQ (reference sequence). The CDR3 totals 16 residues. CDR3 region: CASSNLAGTRFYEQYF. CDR3 in DNA: TGTGCCAGCAGCAATTTAGCCGGGACTAGGTTCTACGAGCAGTACTTC.

This chain connects TRBV7-9 to TRBJ1-3; tentative D call: TRBD1 (6 bases). The CDR3 contains 16 residues. Germline-derived CDR1 and CDR2 are SEHNR and FQNEAQ (reference sequence). V gave up 6 bases and J gave up 0 bases, with 15 bases separating them. The CDR3 bases are TGTGCCAGCAGTACAGGGTTATTCGTCTCTGGAAACACCATATATTTT. It encodes CASSTGLFVSGNTIYF.

This clone was counted only a few times. The V call is TRBV28, the J call TRBJ1-2, with 7 bases lining up with TRBD1. Germline V gene sequence: CDR1 MDHEN, CDR2 SYDVKM. The junction had 13 bases not matched to a gene; V was cut back by 5 bases and J by 4 bases. This CDR3 has 16 residues. The CDR3 protein is CASSPIRQGVSYGYTF. CDR3 DNA: TGTGCCAGCAGTCCAATTCGGCAGGGGGTTAGCTATGGCTACACCTTC.

The chain uses TRBV6-1 and TRBJ2-7, with 9 bases aligning to TRBD1. The length of the CDR3 is 14 residues. Trimming took 3 bases from V and 3 from J; bases not matched to a gene: 3. Germline V CDR1 and CDR2: MNHNS, SASEGT. The CDR3 spells CASSDRQGGYEQYF. The CDR3 DNA reads TGTGCCAGCAGTGACCGACAGGGGGGCTACGAGCAGTACTTC.

A few counts support this clone. The gene calls are TRBV30 and TRBJ1-2, with a tentative D call TRBD1 (5 bases). Deletions cut 1 base from V and 6 bases from J, with 12 bases between. This CDR3 contains 13 residues. CDR1 is GTSNPN, CDR2 SVGIG, per germline (reference sequence). The CDR3, as DNA: TGTGCCTGGAGTGAAGGGGACTTCCATGGCTACACCTTC. Its protein product is CAWSEGDFHGYTF.

The chain joins TRBV10-1 to TRBJ2-1, with a tentative D call TRBD2 (6 bases). Germline V gene sequence: CDR1 WNHNN, CDR2 SYGVQD (reference sequence). The V and J ends lost 6 bases and 0 bases respectively, with 21 bases between them. The CDR3 is made up of 18 amino acids. The DNA for the CDR3 is TGCGCCAGCAGCCCACACGACGCTAGCGCCCGCTCCTACAATGAGCAGTTCTTC. Translated, it gives CASSPHDASARSYNEQFF.

J is TRBJ1-6 and V is TRBV18; 8 nucleotides agree with TRBD1. Germline V gene data show CDR1 as KGHSH and CDR2 as LQKENI. V lost 3 bases, J lost 10 bases, and 11 bases stayed unmatched. This CDR3 has 16 residues. The CDR3 region is CASSPREDREGSPLHF. DNA for the CDR3: TGTGCCAGCTCACCCCGGGAGGACAGGGAAGGCTCACCCCTCCACTTT. Supplemented by reference TRBV18 and TRBJ1-6, the full variable domain reads NAGVMQNPRHLVRRRGQEARLRCSPMKGHSHVYWYRQLPEEGLKFMVYLQKENIIDESGMPKERFSAEFPKEGPSILRIQQVVRGDSAAYFCASSPREDREGSPLHFGNGTRLTVT.

This chain joins TRBV9 and TRBJ1-3, with 9 positions matching TRBD1. J lost 1 base, V lost 4 bases, and 18 bases had no gene match. CDR1 and CDR2 (germline): SGDLS, YYNGEE. This CDR3 is 20 amino acids long. For the CDR3, the DNA is TGTGCCAGCAGCCCCCCCGGGACAGGGTCCCCGTTCCGTTCTGGAAACACCATATATTTT. It translates to CASSPPGTGSPFRSGNTIYF.

This clone was seen only once. The V call is TRBV6-1, the J call TRBJ1-1, with 7 positions matching TRBD1. This CDR3 has 15 amino acids. V shed 4 bases, J shed 1 base, and the junction held 6 bases outside the gene matches. CDR1 and CDR2 from the germline V gene are MNHNS and SASEGT. In DNA, the CDR3 is TGTGCCAGCAGTGGAAGACAGGGATCGAACACTGAAGCTTTCTTT. Translating gives CASSGRQGSNTEAFF.

The rearrangement links TRBV10-1 to TRBJ2-3, with a weak D call TRBD2 (5 bases). With 0 bases removed from V and 1 base from J, the gap between germline ends came to 8 bases. The CDR3 runs to 15 residues. Germline CDR1 and CDR2: WNHNN and SYGVQD (reference sequence). The CDR3 spells CASSESREGTDTQYF. In DNA, the CDR3 is TGCGCCAGCAGTGAGTCCCGGGAAGGCACAGATACGCAGTATTTT.

The rearrangement uses TRBV27 and TRBJ1-4; 9 bases line up with TRBD1. The length of the CDR3 is 15 residues. CDR1 MNHEY and CDR2 SMNVEV come from the germline V gene (reference sequence). The V and J ends lost 4 bases and 5 bases, in that order; junction bases with no gene match: 5. In DNA, the CDR3 is TGTGCCAGCAGTTCGTCTGACAGGGGGAATGAAAAACTGTTTTTT. As protein: CASSSSDRGNEKLFF.

The chain links TRBV5-1 to TRBJ2-3; D gene uncertain. The CDR3 sequence is 16 residues long. V was clipped by 0 bases and J by 0 bases, with 11 bases between them. CDR1 is SGHRS and CDR2 is YFSETQ in the germline V gene. The CDR3 is CASSLEPPPSTDTQYF. DNA for the CDR3: TGCGCCAGCAGCTTGGAGCCTCCCCCTAGCACAGATACGCAGTATTTT.

The chain recombines TRBV4-1 with TRBJ2-1, with a tentative D call TRBD2 (6 bases). V lost 3 bases and J lost 0, with 21 bases in between. Per germline, CDR1 MGHRA and CDR2 YSYEKL. The CDR3 totals 19 residues. The CDR3 here is CASSQEGGTLRSSYNEQFF. The CDR3 DNA is TGCGCCAGCAGCCAGGAAGGCGGGACCCTCAGGAGCTCCTACAATGAGCAGTTCTTC.

This clone was seen ten or more times. This chain connects TRBV7-3 to TRBJ2-1, with D uncertain. The germline CDR1 and CDR2 sequences are SGHTA and FQGTGA. Trimming took off 2 bases at V and 0 bases at J, with 14 bases between the two ends. The CDR3 totals 17 residues. The CDR3 region is CASSLGFGLSSYNEQFF. Here the CDR3 DNA reads TGTGCCAGCAGCTTAGGTTTCGGTCTTAGCTCCTACAATGAGCAGTTCTTC.

J is TRBJ1-3 and V is TRBV4-1; possible D gene TRBD1, 5 bases. Germline loops: CDR1 MGHRA, CDR2 YSYEKL. The CDR3 spans 13 residues. V was clipped by 5 bases and J by 8 bases, with 13 bases between them. In DNA form, the CDR3 reads TGCGCCAGCAGCTTAGACAGAAGGGACACCATATATTTT. Translation gives CASSLDRRDTIYF.

A word on this clone: Its ends do not fully match the called genes, so a read error is possible. The rearrangement links TRBV7-9 to TRBJ2-7; 9 bases fit TRBD1. Germline lookup yields CDR1 SEHNR and CDR2 FQNEAQ (reference sequence). CDR3 length: 16 residues. In nucleotides, the CDR3 is TGTTCCAGCAGCTTGGGGACGGGACAGGGATCCTACGAGCAGTACTTC. Encoded protein: CSSSLGTGQGSYEQYF.

This chain uses TRBV30 with TRBJ1-1; D uncertain. V gave up 0 bases and J gave up 1 base, with 9 bases separating them. CDR1 is GTSNPN and CDR2 is SVGIG in the germline V gene (reference sequence). This CDR3 comprises 14 residues. The CDR3 DNA follows: TGTGCCTGGAGTGTACTAGGGAGGAACACTGAAGCTTTCTTT. It is translated as CAWSVLGRNTEAFF.

This clone was recorded a few times. The chain employs TRBV15 and TRBJ1-5, with 11 bases aligning to TRBD1. The germline gives CDR1 LNHNV, CDR2 YYDKDF (reference sequence). With V trimmed by 8 bases and J by 6 bases, 6 bases remained unmatched. This CDR3 spans 14 amino acids. Here the CDR3 DNA reads TGTGCCACCCGGGACAGGGGGTCGGGTCAGCCCCAGCATTTT. Translating gives CATRDRGSGQPQHF.

This clone was seen a few times. V gene TRBV4-2 combines with J gene TRBJ2-1; 14 bases are shared with TRBD2. The ends lost 3 bases at V and 8 bases at J; junction bases unmatched: 9. The CDR3 runs 17 residues. CDR1 is LGHNA and CDR2 is YNFKEQ in the germline V gene. The chain's CDR3 is CASSQVGTSGRVDEQFF. As DNA, the CDR3 is TGTGCCAGCAGCCAGGTAGGGACTAGCGGGAGAGTGGATGAGCAGTTCTTC.

The chain has TRBV28 and TRBJ2-2, with TRBD2 matching over 14 bases. The CDR3 sequence is 18 residues long. Germline CDR1 MDHEN, CDR2 SYDVKM. J gave up 4 bases and V 10 bases, and 14 bases lay outside the gene matches. DNA for the CDR3: TGTGCCATCCCAAGGGGGACTAGCGGGAGACGAGGCACCGGGGAGCTGTTTTTT. This sequence encodes CAIPRGTSGRRGTGELFF. The entire variable domain, with the rest obtained from reference TRBV28 and TRBJ2-2, is as follows: DVKVTQSSRYLVKRTGEKVFLECVQDMDHENMFWYRQDPGLGLRLIYFSYDVKMKEKGDIPEGYSVSREKKERFSLILESASTNQTSMYLCAIPRGTSGRRGTGELFFGEGSRLTVL.

This chain links TRBV5-1 with TRBJ1-2; no clear D. The V gene lost 2 bases and the J gene lost 4 bases, with 18 bases spanning the gap. The CDR3 totals 16 residues. Germline V CDR1 and CDR2: SGHRS, YFSETQ. Here the CDR3 reads CASSFRHDIQSYGYTF. The DNA of the CDR3 is TGCGCCAGCAGCTTCCGCCACGACATACAAAGCTATGGCTACACCTTC. The whole variable domain, remainder taken from reference TRBV5-1 and TRBJ1-2, is KAGVTQTPRYLIKTRGQQVTLSCSPISGHRSVSWYQQTPGQGLQFLFEYFSETQRNKGNFPGRFSGRQFSNSRSEMNVSTLELGDSALYLCASSFRHDIQSYGYTFGSGTRLTVV.

Concerning this clone itself: One junction end does not reproduce the germline sequence, and a read error may be involved. The rearrangement uses TRBV29-1 and TRBJ2-1; D possibly corresponds to TRBD1 (6 bases). Per the germline V gene, CDR1 is SQVTM and CDR2 is ANQGSEA. This CDR3 has 15 amino acids. The CDR3 DNA reads as TGCAGCGTTGTCCCCGGCAGGGGCCTATACAATGGGCAGTTCTTC. It encodes CSVVPGRGLYNGQFF.